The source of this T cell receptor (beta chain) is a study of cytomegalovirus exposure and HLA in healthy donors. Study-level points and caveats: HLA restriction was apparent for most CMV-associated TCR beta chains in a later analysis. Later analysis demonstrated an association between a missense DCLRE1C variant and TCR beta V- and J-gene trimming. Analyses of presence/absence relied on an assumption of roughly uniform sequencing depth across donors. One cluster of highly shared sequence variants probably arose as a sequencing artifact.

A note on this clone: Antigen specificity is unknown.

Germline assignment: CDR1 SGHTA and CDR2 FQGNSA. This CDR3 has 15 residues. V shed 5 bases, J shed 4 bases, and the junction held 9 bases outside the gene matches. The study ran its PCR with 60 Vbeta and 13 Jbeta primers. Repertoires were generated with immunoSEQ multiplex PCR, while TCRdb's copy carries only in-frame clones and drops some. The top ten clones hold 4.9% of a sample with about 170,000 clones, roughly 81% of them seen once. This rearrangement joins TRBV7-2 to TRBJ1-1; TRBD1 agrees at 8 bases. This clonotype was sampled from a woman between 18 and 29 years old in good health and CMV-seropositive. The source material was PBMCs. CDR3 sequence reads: CASSPLTGAPTEAFF. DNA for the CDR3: TGTGCCAGCAGCCCCCTGACAGGGGCCCCCACTGAAGCTTTCTTT. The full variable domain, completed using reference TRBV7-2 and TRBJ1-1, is GAGVSQSPSNKVTEKGKDVELRCDPISGHTALYWYRQSLGQGLEFLIYFQGNSAPDKSGLPSDRFSAERTGGSVSTLTIQRTQQEDSAVYLCASSPLTGAPTEAFFGQGTRLTVV.